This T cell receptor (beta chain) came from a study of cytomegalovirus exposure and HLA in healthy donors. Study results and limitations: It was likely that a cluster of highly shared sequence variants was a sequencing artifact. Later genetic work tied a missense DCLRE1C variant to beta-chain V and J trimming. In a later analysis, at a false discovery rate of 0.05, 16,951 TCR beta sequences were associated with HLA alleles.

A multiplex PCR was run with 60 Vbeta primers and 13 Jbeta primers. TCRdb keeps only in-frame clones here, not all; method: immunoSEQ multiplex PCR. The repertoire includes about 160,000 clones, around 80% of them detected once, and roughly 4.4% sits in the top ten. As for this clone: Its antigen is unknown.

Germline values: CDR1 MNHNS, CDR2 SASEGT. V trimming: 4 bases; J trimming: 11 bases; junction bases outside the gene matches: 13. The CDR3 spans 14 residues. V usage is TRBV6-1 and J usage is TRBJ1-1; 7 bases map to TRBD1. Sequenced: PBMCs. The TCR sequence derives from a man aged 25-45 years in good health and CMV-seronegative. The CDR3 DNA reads TGTGCCAGCAGTGCTGAGGGAACGGGCAGGGGGGCTTTCTTT. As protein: CASSAEGTGRGAFF.